A selection of T cell receptor beta chains follows, all from one sample in a study of shared clonotypes between healthy human individuals. The method was immunoSEQ multiplex PCR; TCRdb's version includes in-frame clones alone and lacks a portion of them. The repertoire consists of roughly 1.5 million clones, with 95% to 99% occurring once and the leading ten covering about 0.45%. Material for sequencing was naive CD4+ T cells sorted from blood. These receptors were obtained from a man aged 30 to 45 in good health. Both conserved end residues are part of each CDR3. The D gene is left open where the match is weak. Clone size is not always given. Where it is, it says once, few, many or a class for expanded clones.

j_gene | d_gene | v_gene | abundance | CDR3aa | CDR3nt
TRBJ2-5 | TRBD1 | TRBV7-9 | . | CASSWDREETQYF | TGTGCCAGCAGCTGGGACAGAGAAGAGACCCAGTACTTC
TRBJ1-1 | . | TRBV28 | . | CASRPTENTEAFF | TGTGCCAGCCGCCCCACTGAGAACACTGAAGCTTTCTTT
TRBJ2-1 | . | TRBV29-1 | . | CSVDIRTGNNEQFF | TGCAGCGTTGATATCAGGACGGGGAACAATGAGCAGTTCTTC
TRBJ2-5 | . | TRBV6-6 | . | CASSYPKETQYF | TGTGCCAGCAGTTACCCGAAAGAGACCCAGTACTTC
TRBJ2-5 | . | TRBV29-1 | . | CSVEDMETQYF | TGCAGCGTTGAGGACATGGAGACCCAGTACTTC
TRBJ2-1 | . | TRBV9 | . | CASSVALGAAYNEQFF | TGTGCCAGCAGCGTCGCCCTGGGAGCGGCCTACAATGAGCAGTTCTTC
TRBJ2-7 | . | TRBV9 | . | CASSVGSAGSSYEQYF | TGTGCCAGCAGCGTAGGCTCGGCAGGGAGCTCCTACGAGCAGTACTTC
TRBJ2-7 | TRBD2 | TRBV2 | . | CASSAAGGPSEQYF | TGTGCCAGCAGTGCAGCGGGAGGGCCTTCCGAGCAGTACTTC
TRBJ2-7 | . | TRBV28 | . | CASSLRTPSYEQYF | TGTGCCAGCAGTCTTCGGACTCCATCCTACGAGCAGTACTTC
TRBJ2-2 | TRBD1 | TRBV6-4 | . | CASSKRTGGRTGELFF | TGTGCCAGCAGTAAACGGACAGGGGGCCGAACCGGGGAGCTGTTTTTT
TRBJ2-1 | . | TRBV5-5 | . | CASSSDLGTPYYNEQFF | TGTGCCAGCAGCTCCGACCTAGGAACACCGTATTACAATGAGCAGTTCTTC
TRBJ1-4 | . | TRBV18 | . | CASSPVAATNEKLFF | TGTGCCAGCTCACCGGTAGCTGCAACTAATGAAAAACTGTTTTTT
TRBJ2-7 | . | TRBV11-2 | once | CASSLTGQGTYEQYF | TGTGCCAGCAGCTTAACGGGGCAAGGAACCTACGAGCAGTACTTC
TRBJ1-4 | . | TRBV14 | . | CARPRFPGTSNEKLFF | TGTGCCAGACCCCGTTTCCCGGGGACCTCTAATGAAAAACTGTTTTTT
TRBJ2-7 | TRBD2 | TRBV7-8 | once | CASSLSSGSYEQYF | TGTGCCAGCAGCTTATCTAGCGGGAGCTACGAGCAGTACTTC
TRBJ2-3 | . | TRBV7-3 | . | CASSENPSWGLGTDTQYF | TGTGCCAGCAGCGAAAACCCCAGTTGGGGTTTGGGCACAGATACGCAGTATTTT
TRBJ2-7 | TRBD1 | TRBV6-5 | . | CASSYAATGGEQYF | TGTGCCAGCAGTTACGCAGCGACAGGGGGCGAGCAGTACTTC
TRBJ2-7 | TRBD2 | TRBV7-2 | . | CASSQTSGPYEQYF | TGTGCCAGCAGCCAGACTAGCGGCCCCTACGAGCAGTACTTC
TRBJ2-1 | . | TRBV9 | . | CASSVIGFAEQFF | TGTGCCAGCAGCGTAATAGGGTTCGCTGAGCAGTTCTTC
TRBJ1-2 | TRBD1 | TRBV5-1 | . | CASSEGAQTNYGYTF | TGCGCCAGCTCCGAGGGGGCTCAGACCAACTATGGCTACACCTTC
TRBJ1-3 | . | TRBV9 | . | CASSETVGFPSGNTIYF | TGTGCCAGCAGCGAGACTGTTGGGTTCCCCTCTGGAAACACCATATATTTT
TRBJ2-3 | TRBD1 | TRBV7-9 | . | CASSLQAGQGTDTQYF | TGTGCCAGCAGCCTACAGGCGGGACAGGGCACAGATACGCAGTATTTT
TRBJ2-1 | . | TRBV30 | once | CAWMPGVAYNEQFF | TGTGCCTGGATGCCGGGAGTAGCCTACAATGAGCAGTTCTTC
TRBJ1-1 | TRBD1 | TRBV4-3 | . | CASSQDPATGIAFF | TGCGCCAGCAGCCAAGATCCCGCGACAGGGATAGCTTTCTTT
TRBJ2-3 | . | TRBV7-2 | . | CASSARIRTDTQYF | TGTGCCAGCAGCGCCCGGATCCGCACAGATACGCAGTATTTT
TRBJ2-5 | . | TRBV10-3 | . | CAIRDAGETQYF | TGTGCCATCAGGGACGCGGGGGAGACCCAGTACTTC
TRBJ2-7 | TRBD2 | TRBV5-6 | . | CASSLSQRGNEQYF | TGTGCCAGCAGCTTGAGTCAGCGGGGAAACGAGCAGTACTTC
TRBJ2-3 | . | TRBV10-3 | once | CAISETDTQYF | TGTGCCATCAGTGAAACAGATACGCAGTATTTT
TRBJ1-2 | . | TRBV7-9 | . | CASSLTPDYGYTF | TGTGCCAGCAGCTTGACACCCGACTATGGCTACACCTTC
TRBJ2-3 | . | TRBV11-2 | . | CASRPPGLIADTQYF | TGTGCCAGCAGACCCCCGGGACTTATTGCAGATACGCAGTATTTT
TRBJ2-4 | . | TRBV11-2 | once | CASSPGARDIQYF | TGTGCCAGCAGCCCTGGGGCTCGGGACATTCAGTACTTC
TRBJ2-5 | . | TRBV7-2 | . | CASSRLEDSETQYF | TGTGCCAGCAGCCGATTGGAGGACTCGGAGACCCAGTACTTC
TRBJ2-5 | . | TRBV19 | . | CASSKNRNLIKETQYF | TGTGCCAGTAGTAAAAACAGGAATCTCATCAAGGAGACCCAGTACTTC
TRBJ2-5 | . | TRBV29-1 | . | CSVIRQEETQYF | TGCAGCGTTATTCGACAGGAAGAGACCCAGTACTTC
TRBJ2-2 | TRBD1 | TRBV12-5 | . | CASGIKTGVNTGELFF | TGTGCTAGTGGTATAAAGACAGGGGTTAACACCGGGGAGCTGTTTTTT
TRBJ1-1 | TRBD1 | TRBV7-2 | once | CASSIDRGGTEAFF | TGTGCCAGCAGCATAGACAGGGGGGGAACTGAAGCTTTCTTT
TRBJ2-5 | . | TRBV5-4 | . | CASSLGPNQETQYF | TGTGCCAGCAGCTTGGGGCCCAACCAAGAGACCCAGTACTTC
TRBJ2-5 | TRBD2 | TRBV10-3 | . | CAISDRGLAGAGETQYF | TGTGCCATCAGTGACCGGGGACTAGCGGGAGCTGGGGAGACCCAGTACTTC
TRBJ1-2 | TRBD1 | TRBV5-1 | . | CASSWLRGQGASGYTF | TGCGCCAGCAGCTGGTTACGGGGACAGGGGGCGAGTGGCTACACCTTC
TRBJ2-1 | TRBD2 | TRBV6-1 | once | CASSGGLAGYNEQFF | TGTGCCAGCAGTGGTGGACTAGCGGGATACAATGAGCAGTTCTTC
TRBJ2-3 | TRBD2 | TRBV5-1 | . | CASSLTTSGSDTQYF | TGCGCCAGCAGCTTAACGACTAGCGGGAGTGATACGCAGTATTTT
TRBJ2-7 | TRBD1 | TRBV18 | . | CASSPNLDGTGENEQYF | TGTGCCAGCTCACCAAATTTGGACGGGACAGGGGAAAACGAGCAGTACTTC
TRBJ2-5 | TRBD1 | TRBV19 | . | CASSPRTGGAETQYF | TGTGCCAGTAGTCCCCGGACAGGGGGCGCGGAGACCCAGTACTTC
TRBJ2-1 | TRBD2 | TRBV19 | . | CASSQIGGSLSYNEQFF | TGTGCCAGTAGTCAAATCGGCGGGAGCCTTTCCTACAATGAGCAGTTCTTC
TRBJ2-3 | . | TRBV7-6 | . | CASSSPGTQYF | TGTGCCAGCAGCTCTCCCGGTACGCAGTATTTT
TRBJ2-7 | . | TRBV7-2 | . | CASSLQGGLAYEQYF | TGTGCCAGCAGCTTACAGGGCGGCCTGGCCTACGAGCAGTACTTC
TRBJ2-5 | . | TRBV2 | . | CASSRGETQYF | TGTGCCAGCAGTCGGGGGGAGACCCAGTACTTC
TRBJ1-1 | . | TRBV18 | . | CASSPQGLAVNTEAFF | TGTGCCAGCTCCCCGCAGGGGCTGGCGGTGAACACTGAAGCTTTCTTT
TRBJ2-7 | . | TRBV28 | . | CASSRTTHYEQYF | TGTGCCAGCAGCAGGACTACCCACTACGAGCAGTACTTC